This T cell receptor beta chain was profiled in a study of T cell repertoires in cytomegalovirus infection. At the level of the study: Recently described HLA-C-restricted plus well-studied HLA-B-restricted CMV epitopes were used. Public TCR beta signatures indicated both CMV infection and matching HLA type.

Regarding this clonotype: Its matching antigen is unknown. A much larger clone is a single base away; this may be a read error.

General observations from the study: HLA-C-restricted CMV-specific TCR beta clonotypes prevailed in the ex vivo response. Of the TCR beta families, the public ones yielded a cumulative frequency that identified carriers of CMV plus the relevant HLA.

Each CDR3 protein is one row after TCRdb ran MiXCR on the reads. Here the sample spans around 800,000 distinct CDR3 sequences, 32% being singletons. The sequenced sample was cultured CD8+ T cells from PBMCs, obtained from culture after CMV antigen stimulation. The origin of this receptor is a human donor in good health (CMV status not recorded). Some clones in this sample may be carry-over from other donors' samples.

The CDR3 protein is CASSWEGNQPQHF. The CDR3 bases are TGTGCCAGCAGCTGGGAGGGCAATCAGCCCCAGCATTTT. The chain is built from TRBV6-6 and TRBJ1-5; no clear D gene. Per germline, CDR1 MNHNY and CDR2 SVGAGI (reference sequence). Trimming removed 6 bases from V and 2 bases from J, with 8 bases in between. The CDR3 covers 13 residues.